The T cell receptor beta chain under discussion was sequenced for a study of identical twins. As for this clonotype: The antigen is undetermined.

The V and J ends lost 5 bases and 3 bases, in that order; junction bases with no gene match: 10. The CDR3 spans 16 residues. Germline V gene lookup returns CDR1 SGHVS and CDR2 FQNEAQ. TCRdb fed the 5' RACE reads into MiXCR, producing one record per CDR3 protein. The table includes some 1,600,000 distinct CDR3 sequences, roughly 35% detected once. Findings and caveats of the study: For cord blood, abundant beta clonotypes had fewer insertions, unlike memory repertoires, which showed none. Invariant MAIT and iNKT cells are populations that could partly confound zero-insertion analyses.

The sequenced sample consisted of cord blood. This receptor was taken from a newborn girl in good health. The V call is TRBV7-8, the J call TRBJ2-4; 7 nucleotides agree with TRBD2. The DNA for the CDR3 is TGTGCCAGCAGCCCCGGGGGGATCAGTGGCAAAAACATTCAGTACTTC. It is translated as CASSPGGISGKNIQYF.